This paragraph reports one T cell receptor beta chain. Its antigen is currently unknown. The entry originates in a study of cytomegalovirus exposure and HLA in healthy donors. The PCR made use of 60 Vbeta and 13 Jbeta primers. Authors' processing steps: In a later analysis, of some 80 million unique beta chains, about 10 million appeared in at least two donors. Profiled with immunoSEQ multiplex PCR; TCRdb holds only in-frame clones, not every one. The V and J calls and the clone size are those of that table, but D and trimming were determined from the DNA. The sample contains 120,000 or so clones, roughly a tenth of which appear only once. General study results and limits: For most TCR beta V segments, an earlier analysis put the productive rate at about 87% or about 30% of the time.

This TCR was sampled from a woman between 18 and 29 years old in good health and CMV-seropositive. Sequencing was performed on PBMCs.

CDR3: CASSLDRGRRYGYTF. DNA for the CDR3: TGTGCCAGCAGCTTGGACAGGGGAAGAAGGTATGGCTACACCTTC. The chain carries TRBV5-8 and TRBJ1-2, with 7 bases lining up with TRBD1. This CDR3 has 15 amino acids. Germline trimming cut 0 bases from V and 5 bases from J; bases unmatched to any gene: 7. Looked up from germline, CDR1 is SGHTS and CDR2 is YDEGEE.